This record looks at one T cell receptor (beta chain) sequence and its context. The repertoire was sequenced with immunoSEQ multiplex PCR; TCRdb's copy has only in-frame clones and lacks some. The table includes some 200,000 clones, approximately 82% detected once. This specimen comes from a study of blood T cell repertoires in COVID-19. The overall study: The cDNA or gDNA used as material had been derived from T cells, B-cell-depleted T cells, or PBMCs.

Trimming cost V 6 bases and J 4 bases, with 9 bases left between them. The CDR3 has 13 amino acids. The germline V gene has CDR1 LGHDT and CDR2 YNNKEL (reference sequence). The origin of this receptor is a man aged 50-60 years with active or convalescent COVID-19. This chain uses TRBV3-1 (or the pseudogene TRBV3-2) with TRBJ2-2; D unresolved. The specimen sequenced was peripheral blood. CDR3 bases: TGTGCCAGCAGGGTAGGCGGCACCGGGGAGCTGTTTTTT. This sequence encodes CASRVGGTGELFF.